This T cell receptor (beta chain) was obtained from a study of shared clonotypes between healthy human individuals. Study background: With ages of 18 to 49, the donors were a couple of women and a few men. Broader study findings: Memory subsets generally showed smaller estimated richness than naive subsets did. Investigators expected sequencing depth to affect clonotype sharing among donors.

In regard to this clone: Its cognate antigen is unknown.

The CDR3 runs to 15 residues. Trimming cost V 2 bases and J 2 bases, with 11 bases left between them. The germline gives CDR1 SGHDT, CDR2 YYEEEE. Deep-level settings were used for running the assay. Clones were sequenced by immunoSEQ multiplex PCR, and TCRdb holds only the in-frame ones, with some missing. The table has some 2.4 million clones, over 85% seen once. The TCR was taken from a man aged 18 to 30 in good health. Some clones in this sample may be carry-over from other donors' samples. The sample was naive CD4+ T cells from PBMCs. Subset of the sample: CD45RA+ positively selected. This chain joins TRBV5-6 and TRBJ2-1, with D perhaps matching TRBD1 (5 bases). CDR3 sequence (DNA): TGTGCCAGCAGCTTTCGGACAACTACCTACAATGAGCAGTTCTTC. Translated, it gives CASSFRTTTYNEQFF.